This paragraph covers one T cell receptor beta chain sequence. This clone has more than one count but fewer than ten. Its cognate antigen has yet to be identified. Base qualities were left out, and no much larger clone turns up one base away. This sample is part of a study of blood T cell repertoires in COVID-19 (dated by TCRdb to the early 2020s). Study-level background: Collaborator samples came from the United States, Italy and Spain and covered acute and convalescent phases of COVID-19. The prospective study material was composed of cDNA or gDNA derived from T cells, B-cell-depleted T cells, or PBMCs. Deeply sampled blood TCRbeta repertoires from subjects exposed to, actively infected with, or recovered from COVID-19 were included in the dataset. A freely available public database, intended as a resource for researchers studying the immune response to SARS-CoV-2, is where the repertoires were released. The samples were drawn from the first 160 participants of the ongoing ImmuneRACE study and from 950 to 1,500 subjects provided by 6 global collaborators. Nearly every sample came with metadata listing a de-identified subject ID, COVID-19 status, age in years and sex. Where available, HLA class I and class II types were taken from metadata supplied by the sample provider and were not determined by assay-based typing. Beyond this particular receptor, the publication reports: The quantity of clinical and demographic metadata differed by source and by participant and was supplied without curation.

Each collaborating institution followed its own protocols to collect whole blood in K2EDTA tubes. For TCRbeta analysis, collaborators shipped samples as frozen whole blood, isolated PBMCs, or DNA extracted from either of those sample types. The CDR3 covers 14 residues, taking in both the cysteine and the phenylalanine. The only DNA kept is the CDR3, 42 bases in frame from the first base. Looking up the germline V gene (reference sequence) yields CDR1 LGHDT and CDR2 YNNKEL. V is trimmed back by 4 bases and J by 12 bases, and the junction contains 7 bases that no gene match accounts for. TCRbeta CDR3 regions were amplified from genomic DNA by means of the immunoSEQ Assay, a bias-controlled multiplex PCR. The authors' analysis ran thus. Nucleated cell counts per sample were estimated from amplification of reference gene primers within the assay. To quantify the absolute abundance of each unique TCRbeta CDR3 rearrangement, sequence reads were collapsed and filtered. For each sample, productive Simpson clonality was calculated as the square root of Simpson's diversity index over productive rearrangements. The immuneACCESS repertoire file appears here via TCRdb, limited to in-frame rearrangements. These files lack a portion of the clones; in checked studies, under half of the deficit traces to unresolved V genes, and the cause of the others is not known. The DNA was the basis for D and trimming; V, J and clone size are from that table. This sample gives 55,000 to 65,000 clones in total; 75% to 85% of them show up just once. Approximately 12% of the sample belongs to the ten largest clones.

Sequenced material: peripheral blood. The receptor's source is a human donor in a cohort sampled during active COVID-19. The chain is encoded by TRBV3-1 (or the pseudogene TRBV3-2) joined to TRBJ2-1, and 12 junctional nucleotides match TRBD2. For the CDR3, the sequence is CASSRRLAGEMQFF. The DNA is TGTGCCAGCAGCCGCAGACTAGCGGGGGAGATGCAGTTCTTC.